This T cell receptor (beta chain) was captured by sequencing in a study of blood T cell repertoires in COVID-19 (dated by TCRdb to the early 2020s). Broadly, across the study: The collaborator samples originated in the United States, Italy and Spain and spanned the acute and convalescent phases of COVID-19. The prospective study material was composed of cDNA or gDNA derived from T cells, B-cell-depleted T cells, or PBMCs. Deeply sampled blood TCRbeta repertoires from subjects exposed to, actively infected with, or recovered from COVID-19 were included in the dataset. The repertoires were released in a freely available public database meant as a resource for research on the immune response to SARS-CoV-2. The samples were drawn from two sources: the first 160 participants of the ongoing ImmuneRACE study, and approximately 1,300 subjects contributed by 6 global collaborators. A de-identified subject ID, COVID-19 status, age in years and sex were almost always included in the sample metadata. Where HLA class I and class II types were available, the types were taken from metadata supplied by the sample provider, not from assay-based typing.

Each collaborating institution followed its own protocols to collect whole blood in K2EDTA tubes. For TCRbeta analysis, collaborator samples were shipped as frozen whole blood, as isolated PBMCs, or as DNA extracted from either sample type. General study outcomes and caveats: Clinical and demographic metadata were provided uncurated, with the amount varying by source and participant.

With regard to this clone: This receptor's antigen is unknown. The record has no base qualities; no much larger clone is one base away.

The immunoSEQ Assay, a bias-controlled multiplex PCR, was used to amplify TCRbeta CDR3 regions from genomic DNA. The published analysis was carried out like this. Nucleated cell counts per sample were estimated from amplification of reference gene primers within the assay. To quantify the absolute abundance of each unique TCRbeta CDR3 rearrangement, sequence reads were collapsed and filtered. For each sample, productive Simpson clonality was calculated as the square root of Simpson's diversity index over productive rearrangements. The immuneACCESS repertoire file appears here via TCRdb, limited to in-frame rearrangements. These files lack a portion of the clones; in checked studies, under half of the deficit traces to unresolved V genes, and the cause of the others is not known. V, J and clone size derive from that table, while D and trimming were established from the DNA sequence. Present in this sample are over 400,000 clones, 80% to 90% of which were seen just once. The ten largest clones represent about 3% of the sample.

Germline trimming: 3 bases from V, 0 bases from J; junction bases outside gene matches: 9. From the germline V gene, CDR1 is SGHTA and CDR2 is FQGNSA. The CDR3 numbers 17 residues from cysteine through phenylalanine. Only CDR3 DNA remains: 51 bases, in frame from the first base. Sequencing was performed on peripheral blood. The sequence derives from a human donor in a cohort sampled during active COVID-19. This chain is built from TRBV7-2 and TRBJ2-3; TRBD2 agrees with 7 junctional bases. CDR3 reads: CASSFLRLARSTDTQYF. In nucleotides, the sequence is TGTGCCAGCAGCTTCCTTCGACTAGCCCGGAGCACAGATACGCAGTATTTT.